These 20 T cell receptor beta chains were sequenced from one sample in a study of CD8+ T cells in alopecia areata. Treatment in this sample: oral pan-JAK inhibitor, 5-10 mg twice daily. It was cDNA, reverse transcribed from extracted RNA, that served as the sequencing template. Using immunoSEQ multiplex PCR, the repertoire was profiled, and TCRdb retains in-frame clones only, with some absent. The table shows about 70,000 clones, with about 30% occurring only once. The sample was CD8+ T cells sorted from blood, taken at week 4, from a patient treated with tofacitinib. The receptors shown here come from a human donor with alopecia areata.

V and J are TRBV6-5 and TRBJ2-5; D is unresolved. There are 15 residues in the CDR3. Trimming shortened V by 5 bases and J by 0 bases, and 13 bases separated the two germline ends. Looked up from germline, CDR1 is MNHEY and CDR2 is SVGAGI. CDR3 residues: CASSVDALDQETQYF. The CDR3, as DNA: TGTGCCAGCAGTGTGGACGCTTTGGACCAAGAGACCCAGTACTTC.

The chain links TRBV30 to TRBJ2-5, with D unresolved. The length of the CDR3 is 13 residues. Germline V CDR1 and CDR2: GTSNPN, SVGIG (reference sequence). The germline V and J ends were trimmed by 0 bases and 3 bases, with 8 bases remaining between them. In DNA, the CDR3 is TGTGCCTGGAGTGTGTTTGCGGAAGAGACCCAGTACTTC. Translation gives CAWSVFAEETQYF.

This clone was seen only a few times. V usage is TRBV11-1 and J usage is TRBJ2-7; 12 nucleotides agree with TRBD1. The CDR3 is 16 amino acids. Unmatched junction bases numbered 6, after V lost 1 base and J lost 5 bases. CDR1 and CDR2 from the germline V gene are SGHAT and FQDESV (reference sequence). This CDR3 reads CASSLDFGTGGNEQYF. The CDR3 DNA reads TGTGCCAGCAGCTTAGACTTTGGGACAGGGGGCAACGAGCAGTACTTC.

The chain is built from TRBV30 and TRBJ2-2; the D gene is possibly TRBD1 (5 bases). CDR1 GTSNPN and CDR2 SVGIG come from the germline V gene (reference sequence). There are 12 residues in the CDR3. Trimming stripped 1 base from V and 6 bases from J, with 6 bases between. CDR3 DNA: TGTGCCTGGAGTGGGGGCTCCGGGGAGCTGTTTTTT. This gives the protein CAWSGGSGELFF.

The chain has TRBV11-2 and TRBJ2-1; D not resolved. The CDR3 sequence is 12 residues long. The V and J ends lost 1 base and 6 bases respectively, with 4 bases between them. Germline assignment: CDR1 SGHAT and CDR2 FQNNGV. In DNA form, the CDR3 reads TGTGCCAGCAGCTTAGTCGCCAATGAGCAGTTCTTC. As protein: CASSLVANEQFF.

The genes are TRBV16 and TRBJ2-4; D unresolved. Germline V lookup: CDR1 KGHSY, CDR2 FQNENV. The CDR3 consists of 13 residues. V dropped 0 bases and J dropped 7 bases, with 7 bases sitting between them. The CDR3 bases are TGTGCCAGCAGCCAATCATTTGGGAACATTCAGTACTTC. The encoded protein is CASSQSFGNIQYF.

The J gene is TRBJ1-2, the V gene TRBV29-1, with 12 bases lining up with TRBD1. Losses at the gene ends were 4 bases for V and 8 bases for J; bases not matched to a gene: 8. Germline V gene lookup returns CDR1 SQVTM and CDR2 ANQGSEA. The CDR3 extends over 14 amino acids. The CDR3 is CSVGPGQGAGGYTF. The CDR3 DNA reads TGCAGCGTTGGGCCGGGACAGGGGGCCGGAGGCTACACCTTC.

This clone was recorded a few times. This likely traces to a read error, being one base from a far larger clone. This sequence joins TRBV2 and TRBJ2-3, with D uncertain. The germline V gene encodes CDR1 SNHLY and CDR2 FYNNEI. The CDR3 sequence is 10 residues long. Trimming left V 6 bases short and J 4 bases short, with 2 bases between. In DNA, the CDR3 is TGTGCCAGCAGCGCAGATACGCAGTATTTT. Its translation is CASSADTQYF.

This clone was counted ten times or more. The chain carries TRBV6-5 and TRBJ1-4; tentative D call: TRBD1 (5 bases). The ends were cut back, 5 bases at V and 8 bases at J, with 12 bases in the middle. Germline CDR1 is MNHEY and CDR2 is SVGAGI. This CDR3 is built from 13 residues. The CDR3 DNA follows: TGTGCCAGCAGTGAAGGGGAATCCGAAAAACTGTTTTTT. Translated, it gives CASSEGESEKLFF.

This clone was recorded a few times. The chain has TRBV29-1 and TRBJ2-7; 7 bases are shared with TRBD1. The J segment lost 2 bases and the V segment lost 7 bases, leaving 11 bases of the junction unmatched. Germline CDR1 SQVTM, CDR2 ANQGSEA. The CDR3 is made up of 14 amino acids. This CDR3 reads CSAEFGQEPYEQYF. The CDR3 coding sequence is TGCAGCGCCGAATTCGGACAGGAGCCCTACGAGCAGTACTTC.

The chain couples TRBV30 to TRBJ2-1; D may match TRBD1 or TRBD2 (5 bases each). Per germline, CDR1 GTSNPN and CDR2 SVGIG (reference sequence). V was cut by 3 bases and J by 6 bases, with 6 bases left in between. The length of the CDR3 is 11 residues. The CDR3 nucleotides are TGTGCCTGGAGGAGGGGCAATGAGCAGTTCTTC. It encodes CAWRRGNEQFF.

This chain uses TRBV29-1 with TRBJ1-1; a weak D match, TRBD1 (5 bases). Between the trimmed V and J ends, which lost 8 bases and 6 bases, there was a span of 16 bases. The germline CDR1 and CDR2 sequences are SQVTM and ANQGSEA. The CDR3 extends over 12 amino acids. CDR3 residues: CSSWGRDAEAFF. The CDR3 DNA reads TGCAGCTCTTGGGGCAGGGATGCTGAAGCTTTCTTT.

This clone was counted only a few times. The rearrangement links TRBV7-9 to TRBJ2-3; TRBD1 matches at 9 bases. Losses at the gene ends were 4 bases for V and 4 bases for J; bases not matched to a gene: 6. Germline V lookup: CDR1 SEHNR, CDR2 FQNEAQ (reference sequence). The CDR3 consists of 15 residues. CDR3 in DNA: TGTGCCAGCAGCTCGGGACAGGGTCCCTCAGATACGCAGTATTTT. As protein: CASSSGQGPSDTQYF.

This clone was detected only a few times. The chain is built from TRBV29-1 and TRBJ1-5, with 7 positions matching TRBD1. CDR3 size: 12 residues. CDR1 is SQVTM, CDR2 ANQGSEA, per germline. V lost 6 bases, J lost 7 bases, and 6 bases stayed unmatched. This chain's CDR3 is CSVQTGAQPQHF. The CDR3 DNA is TGCAGCGTCCAAACAGGGGCCCAGCCCCAGCATTTT.

DNA for the CDR3: TGTGCCAGCAGTCCAGGGGTTGGGGGCACTGAAGCTTTCTTT. Its translation: CASSPGVGGTEAFF. The rearrangement uses TRBV6-5 and TRBJ1-1; D perhaps matches TRBD1 (6 bases). Germline V gene data show CDR1 as MNHEY and CDR2 as SVGAGI. This CDR3 has 14 residues. Trimming left V 5 bases short and J 4 bases short, with 14 bases between.

This clone was found a few times. The V call is TRBV2, the J call TRBJ2-1; possibly TRBD1 or TRBD2 for D (5 bases each). CDR3 size: 15 residues. The V and J ends lost 8 bases and 5 bases respectively, with 19 bases between them. Germline V lookup: CDR1 SNHLY, CDR2 FYNNEI. The CDR3 DNA is TGTGCCAGCTTGAAGGGGTTCGGGGCCCACAATGAGCAGTTCTTC. This codes for CASLKGFGAHNEQFF.

The CDR3 region has the DNA TGCAGCGTGAGGGTCACGGCAGAAACAAACTATGGCTACACCTTC. This translates into CSVRVTAETNYGYTF. This chain connects TRBV29-1 to TRBJ1-2; D remains unclear. This CDR3 has 15 amino acids. CDR1 is SQVTM and CDR2 is ANQGSEA in the germline V gene. Trimming left V 6 bases short and J 2 bases short, with 19 bases between.

This clone showed up just a few times. The chain couples TRBV4-1 to TRBJ2-1, with 13 bases that match TRBD2. CDR1 and CDR2 (germline): MGHRA, YSYEKL. V gave up 6 bases and J gave up 9 bases; unmatched junction bases: 8. The CDR3 is 15 amino acids. The CDR3 DNA is TGCGCCAGCAGAACTAGCGGGAGGGCCGGTCCTGAGCAGTTCTTC. It encodes CASRTSGRAGPEQFF.

This clone turned up a few times. The chain links TRBV11-2 to TRBJ2-4; 7 bases fit TRBD2. The V and J ends lost 5 bases and 0 bases, in that order; junction bases with no gene match: 13. Germline-derived CDR1 and CDR2 are SGHAT and FQNNGV. The CDR3 consists of 18 residues. The CDR3 coding sequence is TGTGCCAGCAGCCCTACGTTTCGGGACTACCTAGCCAAAAACATTCAGTACTTC. This encodes CASSPTFRDYLAKNIQYF.

The chain employs TRBV6-1 and TRBJ2-2, with a possible D match to TRBD2 (7 bases). Germline CDR1 MNHNS, CDR2 SASEGT. Trimming removed 2 bases from V and 3 bases from J, with 13 bases in between. This CDR3 is 16 amino acids long. CDR3 nucleotide sequence: TGTGCCAGCAGTGAACTCGGGGGGCCGTACACCGGGGAGCTGTTTTTT. Translated, it gives CASSELGGPYTGELFF.